This TCR beta chain was sequenced in a study of CD8 T cells in Susac syndrome. The authors carried out high-throughput sequencing of TCR beta. They applied it to CD8+ and CD4+ T cells obtained from blood. An amount of RNA that ranged from about 0.45 to 1 ug was reverse transcribed with random hexamers. Amplification of TCR beta CDR3 used immunoSEQ multiplex PCR across 54 Vbeta and 13 Jbeta. MiXCR, applied by TCRdb to the immunoSEQ multiplex PCR reads, yields one record per CDR3 protein. This table has roughly 200,000 distinct CDR3 sequences, about 95% appearing once. The CDR3 is made up of 13 amino acids. Trimming cost V 3 bases and J 4 bases, with 9 bases left between them. Germline lookup yields CDR1 MNHEY and CDR2 SMNVEV (reference sequence).

The receptor was derived from a human donor in good health. V and J are TRBV27 and TRBJ2-5; D might be TRBD1 (6 bases). The specimen was CD4+ T cells from PBMCs. CDR3 in DNA: TGTGCCAGCAGTTTGGCCAGGGGAGAGACCCAGTACTTC. This codes for CASSLARGETQYF.